The next 30 T cell receptor beta chains were all read from a single sample in a study of blood T cell repertoires in COVID-19. Libraries were prepared by immunoSEQ multiplex PCR; TCRdb keeps only in-frame clonotypes and omits some of them. There are under 200,000 clones in the sample; around two thirds occur only once, and about 3% lies in the top ten. The sequenced sample consisted of peripheral blood. All receptors come from a woman at least 80 years old with acute or convalescent COVID-19.

There are a few counts of this clone. This chain uses TRBV28 with TRBJ1-1, with 7 bases that match TRBD1. The trim removed 6 bases at V and 0 bases at J, leaving 13 bases unmatched. There are 17 residues in the CDR3. The germline gives CDR1 MDHEN, CDR2 SYDVKM. CDR3 region: CASRRTTGHSMNTEAFF. The CDR3 DNA reads as TGTGCCAGCAGACGCACGACAGGGCATTCCATGAACACTGAAGCTTTCTTT.

This clone has a handful of counts. The chain employs TRBV20-1 and TRBJ2-1, with TRBD2 identical over 9 bases. V shed 3 bases, J shed 4 bases, and the junction held 7 bases outside the gene matches. The CDR3 is made up of 15 amino acids. Germline V gives CDR1 DFQATT, CDR2 SNEGSKA (reference sequence). This CDR3 is CSASRPTSGYNEQFF. For the CDR3, the DNA is TGCAGTGCTAGTAGACCGACTAGCGGATACAATGAGCAGTTCTTC.

The chain links TRBV4-3 to TRBJ2-5, with 11 bases aligning to TRBD2. Germline V CDR1 and CDR2: LGHNA, YSLEER. The V and J ends lost 1 base and 2 bases, in that order; junction bases with no gene match: 6. This CDR3 is built from 17 residues. In nucleotides, the CDR3 is TGCGCCAGCAGCCAAGGGACCGGGACTAGCGGTCAAGAGACCCAGTACTTC. Protein product: CASSQGTGTSGQETQYF.

This clone was seen only once. The chain joins TRBV30 to TRBJ2-7; 11 positions agree with TRBD2. J was trimmed by 5 bases and V by 2 bases; bases with no gene match: 2. The CDR3 has 13 residues. Germline V lookup: CDR1 GTSNPN, CDR2 SVGIG (reference sequence). In nucleotides, the CDR3 is TGTGCCTGGAGTCTAGCGGGAGGAAACGAGCAGTACTTC. Translation: CAWSLAGGNEQYF.

The gene calls are TRBV19 and TRBJ2-1; TRBD1 aligns across 11 bases. The CDR3 contains 14 residues. Germline assignment: CDR1 LNHDA and CDR2 SQIVND (reference sequence). V shed 5 bases and J 6 bases; nucleotides not matched to a gene: 3. The CDR3 region is CASSSGQGVNEQFF. The CDR3 region has the DNA TGTGCCAGTAGTTCGGGACAGGGGGTCAATGAGCAGTTCTTC.

The chain recombines TRBV5-5 with TRBJ2-1, with TRBD2 matching 9 bases. This CDR3 spans 15 amino acids. Germline V CDR1 and CDR2: SGHKS, YYEKEE (reference sequence). The ends lost 4 bases at V and 4 bases at J; junction bases unmatched: 6. The CDR3: CASSPGSGSYNEQFF. CDR3 DNA sequence: TGTGCCAGCAGCCCTGGTAGCGGGAGTTACAATGAGCAGTTCTTC.

The gene calls are TRBV6-2 or TRBV6-3 and TRBJ1-6, with D maybe TRBD1 (6 bases). Germline V gives CDR1 MNHEY, CDR2 SVGEGT. The CDR3 consists of 15 residues. V dropped 6 bases and J dropped 5 bases, with 14 bases sitting between them. DNA of the CDR3: TGTGCCAGCAGCTGGACAGCACTGGATAATTCACCCCTCCACTTT. As protein: CASSWTALDNSPLHF.

Notes on this clone: Possible read error: a much larger clone is one base away. The J gene is TRBJ2-3, the V gene TRBV5-4; D not resolved. The CDR3 sequence is 13 residues long. The V end lost 0 bases, the J end lost 3 bases, and 5 bases lay between the germline ends. CDR1 and CDR2 (germline): SGHNT, YYREEE (reference sequence). The CDR3 DNA sequence: TGTGCCAGCAGCTTGGGGCAGACAGATACGCAGTATTTT. Protein: CASSLGQTDTQYF.

The V gene is TRBV3-1 (or the pseudogene TRBV3-2), the J gene TRBJ2-5; D is undetermined. V lost 5 bases to trimming and J lost 0 bases, with 7 bases between them. The CDR3 covers 13 residues. Germline V gene lookup returns CDR1 LGHDT and CDR2 YNNKEL (reference sequence). The CDR3 spells CASSVGNQETQYF. The DNA for the CDR3 is TGTGCCAGCAGCGTTGGCAACCAAGAGACCCAGTACTTC.

This clone was counted between two and nine times. This chain links TRBV28 with TRBJ1-1; a possible D gene is TRBD1 (6 bases). The germline V and J ends were trimmed by 4 bases and 8 bases, with 11 bases remaining between them. CDR3 length equals 12 residues. From germline, CDR1 is MDHEN and CDR2 SYDVKM. DNA for the CDR3: TGTGCCAGCAGTTCCAGGGGTCCCGAAGCTTTCTTT. Translating gives CASSSRGPEAFF.

The rearrangement links TRBV28 to TRBJ2-5; no clear D gene. CDR3 size: 13 residues. V shed 7 bases and J shed 5 bases, with 14 bases lying between them. The germline CDR1 and CDR2 sequences are MDHEN and SYDVKM. CDR3 loop: CASKSRSRETQYF. CDR3 coding DNA: TGTGCCAGCAAATCACGGAGTCGGGAGACCCAGTACTTC.

The chain carries TRBV7-3 and TRBJ1-1; D is undetermined. The CDR3 has 16 residues. Looked up from germline, CDR1 is SGHTA and CDR2 is FQGTGA. Trimming took off 2 bases at V and 1 base at J, with 14 bases between the two ends. CDR3 residues: CASSLGGLLGNTEAFF. Here the CDR3 DNA reads TGTGCCAGCAGCTTAGGTGGTCTCCTAGGGAACACTGAAGCTTTCTTT.

J is TRBJ2-2 and V is TRBV5-1; D is perhaps TRBD1 (5 bases). Per germline, CDR1 SGHRS and CDR2 YFSETQ. This CDR3 region has 16 residues. V lost 2 bases, J lost 0 bases, and 11 bases lay in between. CDR3 coding DNA: TGCGCCAGCAGCTTACAGACAGCCTCGAACACCGGGGAGCTGTTTTTT. Encoded protein: CASSLQTASNTGELFF.

The chain has TRBV10-3 and TRBJ1-4; D gene uncertain. Trimming cost V 3 bases and J 0 bases, with 5 bases left between them. This CDR3 spans 14 amino acids. Germline V gene lookup returns CDR1 ENHRY and CDR2 SYGVKD. CDR3 loop: CAISDGATNEKLFF. The CDR3 DNA sequence: TGTGCCATCAGTGACGGAGCAACTAATGAAAAACTGTTTTTT.

This chain uses TRBV7-9 with TRBJ1-5; TRBD1 is a possible D gene (5 bases). Per the germline V gene, CDR1 is SEHNR and CDR2 is FQNEAQ (reference sequence). V lost 5 bases, J lost 2 bases, and 10 bases lay in between. CDR3 length equals 14 residues. The CDR3 DNA is TGTGCCAGCAGCCTTCAGGGTGGCAATCAGCCCCAGCATTTT. This codes for CASSLQGGNQPQHF.

J is TRBJ2-7 and V is TRBV20-1, with 10 bases fitting TRBD2. The CDR3 runs to 15 residues. In germline, CDR1 is DFQATT, CDR2 SNEGSKA (reference sequence). Trimming cost V 3 bases and J 5 bases; bases outside gene matches: 10. The CDR3 coding sequence is TGCAGTGCTAGTACTCCCCTAGCGGGAGCCCACGAGCAGTACTTC. The encoded protein is CSASTPLAGAHEQYF.

This clone was seen a handful of times. Its ends do not fully match the called genes, so a read error is possible. This chain links TRBV6-4 with TRBJ2-1; weak D call: TRBD2 (6 bases). CDR1 and CDR2 from the germline V gene are MRHNA and SNTAGT. The CDR3 contains 15 residues. The CDR3 loop is CASSVRRDSNNEQFF. As DNA, the CDR3 is TGTGCCAGCAGTGTACGGCGGGACTCCAACAATGAGCAGTTCTTC.

This chain uses TRBV28 with TRBJ1-5; no reliable D call. V lost 7 bases and J 6 bases, leaving 10 bases between the germline ends. The CDR3 spans 12 residues. CDR1 MDHEN and CDR2 SYDVKM come from the germline V gene. As DNA, the CDR3 is TGTGCCAGCACCGTCCCCCGTCAGCCCCAGCATTTT. This encodes CASTVPRQPQHF.

This chain links TRBV13 with TRBJ1-4; D call uncertain. The V end was cut by 4 bases, the J end by 8 bases, with 14 bases between. Germline CDR1 is PRHDT and CDR2 is FYEKMQ (reference sequence). The CDR3 is 14 residues long. The CDR3 nucleotides are TGTGCCAGCAGCTCCCGTGAGCGGGTGGAAAAACTGTTTTTT. It yields the protein CASSSRERVEKLFF. Full variable domain (outside the CDR3, taken from reference TRBV13 and TRBJ1-4): AAGVIQSPRHLIKEKRETATLKCYPIPRHDTVYWYQQGPGQDPQFLISFYEKMQSDKGSIPDRFSAQQFSDYHSELNMSSLELGDSALYFCASSSRERVEKLFFGSGTQLSVL.

The chain links TRBV18 to TRBJ1-6; D remains unclear. The CDR3 consists of 13 residues. CDR1 KGHSH and CDR2 LQKENI come from the germline V gene. With 6 bases removed from V and 9 bases from J, the gap between germline ends came to 12 bases. The CDR3 reads CASSQKEVSPLHF. In DNA, the CDR3 is TGTGCCAGCTCGCAGAAAGAAGTTTCACCCCTCCACTTT.

The chain combines TRBV4-3 with TRBJ2-2, with a tentative D call TRBD2 (6 bases). CDR3 size: 15 residues. Between the trimmed V and J ends, which lost 4 bases and 3 bases, there was a span of 12 bases. Germline CDR1 reads LGHNA; CDR2 reads YSLEER. In DNA, the CDR3 is TGCGCCAGCAGCCGGAGGGAGAGAGACACCGGGGAGCTGTTTTTT. Protein: CASSRRERDTGELFF.

A few counts support this clone. The chain uses TRBV5-1 and TRBJ2-7; 11 bases map to TRBD2. With 4 bases clipped from V and 6 bases from J, the junction kept 12 bases outside the gene matches. This CDR3 has 16 amino acids. Germline V lookup: CDR1 SGHRS, CDR2 YFSETQ. This chain's CDR3 is CASSPTIAGGPSEQYF. CDR3 coding DNA: TGCGCCAGCAGCCCAACAATAGCGGGAGGGCCCTCCGAGCAGTACTTC.

The chain couples TRBV7-2 to TRBJ1-2; D possibly corresponds to TRBD1 (5 bases). The ends were cut back, 5 bases at V and 1 base at J, with 8 bases in the middle. This CDR3 spans 13 amino acids. Per the germline V gene, CDR1 is SGHTA and CDR2 is FQGNSA. CDR3 sequence reads: CASSQGFNYGYTF. CDR3 coding DNA: TGTGCCAGCAGCCAGGGATTTAACTATGGCTACACCTTC.

A remark on this clone: Other DNA sequences in this sample translate to the same CDR3. This sequence joins TRBV12-3 or TRBV12-4 and TRBJ2-7, with D possibly TRBD2 on 5 matching bases. The CDR3 consists of 12 residues. The V gene lost 5 bases and the J gene lost 0 bases, with 5 bases spanning the gap. CDR3 sequence reads: CASSRGSYEQYF. CDR3 nucleotide sequence: TGTGCCAGCAGTCGGGGCTCCTACGAGCAGTACTTC.

The chain carries TRBV10-3 and TRBJ2-3; D possibly corresponds to TRBD1 (6 bases). CDR1 is ENHRY, CDR2 SYGVKD, per germline. The CDR3 extends over 16 amino acids. V was pared by 0 bases and J by 0 bases, with 10 bases between. CDR3 residues: CAISESDGTSTDTQYF. For the CDR3, the DNA is TGTGCCATCAGTGAGTCCGACGGGACAAGCACAGATACGCAGTATTTT.

This clone was detected a few times. The gene calls are TRBV5-1 and TRBJ2-3, with 8 nucleotides matching TRBD2. From germline, CDR1 is SGHRS and CDR2 YFSETQ. V shed 3 bases and J 1 base; nucleotides not matched to a gene: 7. The CDR3 is 16 residues long. This chain's CDR3 is CASSYRAGEGTDTQYF. The CDR3 bases are TGCGCCAGCAGCTACCGAGCGGGAGAGGGCACAGATACGCAGTATTTT.

The chain couples TRBV6-5 to TRBJ2-7; 8 bases are a match to TRBD2. The junction had 7 bases not matched to a gene; V was cut back by 6 bases and J by 0 bases. Germline V gives CDR1 MNHEY, CDR2 SVGAGI. This CDR3 is 15 amino acids long. CDR3 loop: CASRRGGSSSYEQYF. DNA of the CDR3: TGTGCCAGCAGACGGGGGGGGAGTAGCTCCTACGAGCAGTACTTC.

The chain has TRBV20-1 and TRBJ2-4, with a tentative D call TRBD1 (5 bases). In germline, CDR1 is DFQATT, CDR2 SNEGSKA (reference sequence). The ends were cut back, 3 bases at V and 8 bases at J, with 20 bases in the middle. There are 15 residues in the CDR3. This chain's CDR3 is CSASKGQVGRDIQYF. In nucleotides, the CDR3 is TGCAGTGCTAGTAAGGGGCAGGTGGGGCGAGACATTCAGTACTTC.

The sample holds a few counts of this clone. The chain is built from TRBV28 and TRBJ1-1, with a tentative D call TRBD1 (5 bases). This CDR3 is 16 amino acids long. Trimming pared 2 bases from V and 0 bases from J, leaving 13 bases between. Looked up from germline, CDR1 is MDHEN and CDR2 is SYDVKM. The CDR3 here is CASSLPHDRVNTEAFF. In DNA, the CDR3 is TGTGCCAGCAGTTTACCCCATGACAGAGTGAACACTGAAGCTTTCTTT.

J is TRBJ1-1 and V is TRBV7-9, with unresolved D. Looked up from germline, CDR1 is SEHNR and CDR2 is FQNEAQ (reference sequence). V lost 2 bases and J 0 bases, leaving 4 bases between the germline ends. There are 13 residues in the CDR3. CDR3 residues: CASSLIVNTEAFF. In DNA, the CDR3 is TGTGCCAGCAGCTTAATCGTGAACACTGAAGCTTTCTTT. Variable domain in full (rest from reference TRBV7-9 and TRBJ1-1): DTGVSQNPRHKITKRGQNVTFRCDPISEHNRLYWYRQTLGQGPEFLTYFQNEAQLEKSRLLSDRFSAERPKGSFSTLEIQRTEQGDSAMYLCASSLIVNTEAFFGQGTRLTVV.